This T cell receptor (beta chain) was identified in a study of cytotoxic CD8 clonotypes in ibrutinib-treated CLL. As input for TCR beta libraries, around 2.1 micrograms of genomic DNA came from cryopreserved PBMCs. Measured with immunoSEQ multiplex PCR; TCRdb has only the in-frame clones, and not every one. The table lists hundreds of thousands of clones, almost 80% of them singletons. Study findings and constraints: Elevated clonality accompanied ibrutinib response, with a return toward baseline values at progression. Measured clonality at baseline was greater than in age-matched healthy donors and tracked with circulating CD8+ T-cell counts.

CDR1 and CDR2 (germline): SGHAT, FQNNGV. Unmatched junction bases numbered 7, after V lost 3 bases and J lost 4 bases. This CDR3 has 15 amino acids. A remark on this clone: Its antigen is currently unknown.

The TCR was taken from a human donor with chronic lymphocytic leukemia. The rearrangement uses TRBV11-2 and TRBJ2-5; TRBD2 agrees at 8 bases. Sequenced material: PBMCs, taken before ibrutinib treatment. CDR3 region: CASSFIAGGLETQYF. CDR3 DNA: TGTGCCAGCAGCTTTATCGCGGGAGGCTTAGAGACCCAGTACTTC.